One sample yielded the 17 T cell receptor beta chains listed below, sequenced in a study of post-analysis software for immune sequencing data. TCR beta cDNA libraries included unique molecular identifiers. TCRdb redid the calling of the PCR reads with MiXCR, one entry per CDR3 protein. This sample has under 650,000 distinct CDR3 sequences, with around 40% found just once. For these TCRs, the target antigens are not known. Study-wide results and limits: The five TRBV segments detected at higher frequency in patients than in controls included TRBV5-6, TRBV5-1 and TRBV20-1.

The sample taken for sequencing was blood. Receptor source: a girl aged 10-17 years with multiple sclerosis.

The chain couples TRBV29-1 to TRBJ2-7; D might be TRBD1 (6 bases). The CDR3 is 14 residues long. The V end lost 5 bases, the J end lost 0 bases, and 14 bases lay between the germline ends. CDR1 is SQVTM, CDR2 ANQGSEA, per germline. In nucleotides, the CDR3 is TGCAGCGTTATAACAGGGTTCGCCTCCTACGAGCAGTACTTC. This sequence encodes CSVITGFASYEQYF.

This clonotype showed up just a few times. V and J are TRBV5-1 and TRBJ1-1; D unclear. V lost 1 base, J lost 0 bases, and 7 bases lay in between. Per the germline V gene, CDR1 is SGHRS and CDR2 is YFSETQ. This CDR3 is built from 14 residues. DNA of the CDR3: TGCGCCAGCAGCTTGATGGAGCTGAACACTGAAGCTTTCTTT. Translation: CASSLMELNTEAFF.

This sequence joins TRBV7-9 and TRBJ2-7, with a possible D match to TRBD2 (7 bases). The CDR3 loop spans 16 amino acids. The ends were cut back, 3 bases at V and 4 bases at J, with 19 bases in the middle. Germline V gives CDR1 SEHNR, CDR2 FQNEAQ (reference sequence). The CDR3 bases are TGTGCCAGCAGCTTCGGACCCAGTGAGGGGGGGTACGAGCAGTACTTC. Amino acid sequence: CASSFGPSEGGYEQYF.

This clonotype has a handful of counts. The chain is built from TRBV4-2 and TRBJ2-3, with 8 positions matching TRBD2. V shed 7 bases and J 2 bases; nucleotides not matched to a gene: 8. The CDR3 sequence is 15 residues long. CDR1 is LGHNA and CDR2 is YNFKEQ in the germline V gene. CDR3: CASTSGGTVTDTQYF. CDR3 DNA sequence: TGTGCCAGCACCTCGGGGGGGACCGTCACAGATACGCAGTATTTT.

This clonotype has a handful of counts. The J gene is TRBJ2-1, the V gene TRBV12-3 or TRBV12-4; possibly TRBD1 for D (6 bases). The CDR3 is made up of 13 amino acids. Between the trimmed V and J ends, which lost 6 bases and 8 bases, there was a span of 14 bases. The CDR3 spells CASREQGIHEQFF. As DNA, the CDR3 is TGTGCCAGCAGAGAACAGGGAATCCATGAGCAGTTCTTC.

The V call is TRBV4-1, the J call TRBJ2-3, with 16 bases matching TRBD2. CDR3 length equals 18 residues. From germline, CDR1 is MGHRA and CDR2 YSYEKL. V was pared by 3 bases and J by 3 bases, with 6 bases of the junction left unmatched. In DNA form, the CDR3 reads TGCGCCAGCAGCCACGGTGGGACTAGCGGGAGGGAAACAGATACGCAGTATTTT. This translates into CASSHGGTSGRETDTQYF.

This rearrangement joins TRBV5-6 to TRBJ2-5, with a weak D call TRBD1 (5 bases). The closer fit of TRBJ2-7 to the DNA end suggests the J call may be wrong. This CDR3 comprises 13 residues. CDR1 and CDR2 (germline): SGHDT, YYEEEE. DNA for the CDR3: TGTGCCAGCAGCGGGTGGGGCACGTACGAGCAGTACTTC. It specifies CASSGWGTYEQYF.

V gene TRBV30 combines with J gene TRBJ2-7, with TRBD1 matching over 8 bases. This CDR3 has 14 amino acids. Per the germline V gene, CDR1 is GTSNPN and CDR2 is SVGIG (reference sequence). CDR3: CAMEVVAGGREQYF. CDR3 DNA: TGTGCTATGGAAGTAGTGGCAGGGGGCCGGGAGCAGTACTTC.

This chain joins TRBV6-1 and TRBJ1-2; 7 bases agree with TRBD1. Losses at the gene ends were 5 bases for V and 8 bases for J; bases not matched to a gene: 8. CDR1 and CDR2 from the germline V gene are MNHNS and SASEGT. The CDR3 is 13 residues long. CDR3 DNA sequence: TGTGCCAGCAGTCAAGACAGGGTCAAAGGCTACACCTTC. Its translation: CASSQDRVKGYTF.

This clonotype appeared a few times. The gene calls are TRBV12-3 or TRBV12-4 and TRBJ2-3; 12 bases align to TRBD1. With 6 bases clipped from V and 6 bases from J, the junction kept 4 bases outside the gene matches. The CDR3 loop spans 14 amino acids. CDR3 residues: CASSKGQGADTQYF. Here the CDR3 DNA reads TGTGCCAGCAGCAAGGGACAGGGGGCTGATACGCAGTATTTT.

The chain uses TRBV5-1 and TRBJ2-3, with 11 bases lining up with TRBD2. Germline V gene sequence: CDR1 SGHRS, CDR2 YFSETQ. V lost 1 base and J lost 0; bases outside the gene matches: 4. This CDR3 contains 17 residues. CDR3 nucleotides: TGCGCCAGCAGCTTGCAACTAGCGGGGGCTAGCACAGATACGCAGTATTTT. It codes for CASSLQLAGASTDTQYF.

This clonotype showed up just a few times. The CDR3 spells CASLDSGLAGPYEQYF. As DNA, the CDR3 is TGTGCCAGCCTTGATAGTGGTCTAGCGGGTCCTTACGAGCAGTACTTC. The chain employs TRBV12-3 or TRBV12-4 and TRBJ2-7, with TRBD2 matching over 8 bases. The CDR3 is 16 amino acids. The V gene end was trimmed by 8 bases and the J gene end by 4 bases; junction bases not matched to a gene: 16.

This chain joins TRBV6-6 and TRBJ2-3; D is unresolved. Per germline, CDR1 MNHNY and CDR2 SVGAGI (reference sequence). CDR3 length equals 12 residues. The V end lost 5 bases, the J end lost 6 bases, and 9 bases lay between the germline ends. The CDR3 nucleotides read TGTGCCAGCAGTAAGACTTGGGATACGCAGTATTTT. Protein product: CASSKTWDTQYF.

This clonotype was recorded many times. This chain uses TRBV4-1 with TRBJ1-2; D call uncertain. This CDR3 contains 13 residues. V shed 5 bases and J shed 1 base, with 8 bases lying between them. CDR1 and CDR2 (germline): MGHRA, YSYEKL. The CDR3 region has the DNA TGCGCCAGCAGCTTTGATCTTAACTATGGCTACACCTTC. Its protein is CASSFDLNYGYTF.

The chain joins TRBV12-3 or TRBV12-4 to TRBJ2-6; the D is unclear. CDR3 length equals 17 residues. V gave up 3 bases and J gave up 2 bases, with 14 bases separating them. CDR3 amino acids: CASSFLSLSAGANVLTF. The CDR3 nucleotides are TGTGCCAGCAGTTTCCTTTCCCTCTCTGCTGGGGCCAACGTCCTGACTTTC.

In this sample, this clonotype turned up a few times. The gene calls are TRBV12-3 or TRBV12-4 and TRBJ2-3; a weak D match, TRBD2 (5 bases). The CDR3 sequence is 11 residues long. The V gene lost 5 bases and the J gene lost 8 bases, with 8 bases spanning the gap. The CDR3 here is CASSTRGTQYF. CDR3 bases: TGTGCCAGCAGTACCCGGGGTACGCAGTATTTT.

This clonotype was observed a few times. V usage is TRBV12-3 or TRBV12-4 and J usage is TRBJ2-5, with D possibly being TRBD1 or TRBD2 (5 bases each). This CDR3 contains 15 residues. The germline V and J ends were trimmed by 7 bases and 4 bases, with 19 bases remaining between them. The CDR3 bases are TGTGCCAGCACCACGGGGCGGTCGAGGGTAGAGACCCAGTACTTC. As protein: CASTTGRSRVETQYF.